The 14 T cell receptor beta chains below come from one sample, sequenced in a study of identical twins. TCRdb re-called the 5' RACE reads through MiXCR, storing one row per CDR3 protein. Of over 200,000 distinct CDR3 sequences in the sample, over 9.5% were seen once. The material sequenced was memory T cells sorted from blood. The source of these receptors is a man aged 50-59 years in good health.

This clonotype came up many times. This chain uses TRBV12-3 or TRBV12-4 with TRBJ2-7, with TRBD2 as a possible D gene (5 bases). V was shortened by 6 bases and J by 3 bases, with 15 bases between the two germline ends. The CDR3 totals 14 residues. The CDR3 nucleotides read TGTGCCAGCAGACTAGGACGGTCGAGCTACGAGCAGTACTTC. It yields the protein CASRLGRSSYEQYF.

The rearrangement uses TRBV7-2 and TRBJ2-3; a weak D match, TRBD1 (6 bases). Trimming left V 0 bases short and J 2 bases short, with 12 bases between. CDR1 is SGHTA, CDR2 FQGNSA, per germline. The CDR3 spans 16 residues. The DNA for the CDR3 is TGTGCCAGCAGCTTAGCGGCCCCAGGGGCCACAGATACGCAGTATTTT. Translation gives CASSLAAPGATDTQYF. Full variable domain (outside the CDR3, taken from reference TRBV7-2 and TRBJ2-3): GAGVSQSPSNKVTEKGKDVELRCDPISGHTALYWYRQSLGQGLEFLIYFQGNSAPDKSGLPSDRFSAERTGGSVSTLTIQRTQQEDSAVYLCASSLAAPGATDTQYFGPGTRLTVL.

This chain uses TRBV28 with TRBJ2-7, with a weak D call TRBD1 (6 bases). CDR1 is MDHEN, CDR2 SYDVKM, per germline. The CDR3 has 12 amino acids. V lost 5 bases and J 6 bases, leaving 11 bases between the germline ends. As DNA, the CDR3 is TGTGCCAGCAGTCTCGGACAGTTCGAGCAGTACTTC. It is translated as CASSLGQFEQYF.

This clonotype was detected many times. The rearrangement links TRBV29-1 to TRBJ2-1; 8 bases are shared with TRBD2. Germline lookup yields CDR1 SQVTM and CDR2 ANQGSEA. The CDR3 runs 14 residues. V lost 7 bases, J lost 0 bases, and 5 bases stayed unmatched. DNA for the CDR3: TGCAGCGCTAATCGGGGGGGCTCCTACAATGAGCAGTTCTTC. It yields the protein CSANRGGSYNEQFF.

This clonotype has at least ten counts. V gene TRBV30 combines with J gene TRBJ2-1; perhaps TRBD2 as D (6 bases). Trimming stripped 8 bases from V and 4 bases from J, with 12 bases between. Germline V gives CDR1 GTSNPN, CDR2 SVGIG (reference sequence). The length of the CDR3 is 12 residues. CDR3 in DNA: TGTGCCGCTTCCCGGGGGTACAATGAGCAGTTCTTC. Translated: CAASRGYNEQFF.

This clonotype was counted at least ten times. The CDR3 DNA is TGTGCCAGCAGCCAATTGACAGGGTACCTCGCAGGGGCCAACGTCCTGACTTTC. Translating it yields CASSQLTGYLAGANVLTF. V is TRBV3-1 and J is TRBJ2-6, with 7 bases aligning to TRBD1. V lost 2 bases to trimming and J lost 4 bases; unmatched junction nucleotides: 11. Germline V gives CDR1 LGHDT, CDR2 YNNKEL (reference sequence). This CDR3 has 18 residues.

The V call is TRBV12-3 or TRBV12-4, the J call TRBJ1-5, with D tentatively TRBD1 (5 bases). The V gene lost 0 bases and the J gene lost 6 bases, with 12 bases spanning the gap. This CDR3 comprises 15 residues. CDR3 residues: CASSLAGGVGQPQHF. The DNA for the CDR3 is TGTGCCAGCAGTTTAGCGGGGGGGGTGGGTCAGCCCCAGCATTTT.

The sample holds many counts of this clonotype. This chain uses TRBV2 with TRBJ2-3; 8 nucleotides agree with TRBD2. There are 17 residues in the CDR3. V lost 0 bases to trimming and J lost 4 bases; unmatched junction nucleotides: 9. The germline V gene encodes CDR1 SNHLY and CDR2 FYNNEI. The CDR3 loop reads CASSEAPGTSVPDTQYF. CDR3 sequence (DNA): TGTGCCAGCAGTGAAGCTCCCGGGACTAGTGTCCCAGATACGCAGTATTTT.

This clonotype was counted only a few times. The chain recombines TRBV11-2 with TRBJ2-7; TRBD2 aligns across 13 bases. Germline assignment: CDR1 SGHAT and CDR2 FQNNGV. The CDR3 consists of 18 residues. With V trimmed by 2 bases and J by 5 bases, 12 bases remained unmatched. The DNA for the CDR3 is TGTGCCAGCAGCTTAACCACTAGCGGGGGGGCCAGAGTGAACGAGCAGTACTTC. This gives the protein CASSLTTSGGARVNEQYF.

This clonotype has only a few counts. The chain employs TRBV4-3 and TRBJ1-4, with D perhaps matching TRBD1 (6 bases). Germline values: CDR1 LGHNA, CDR2 YSLEER. V gave up 2 bases and J gave up 3 bases, with 7 bases separating them. The CDR3 loop spans 14 amino acids. The CDR3, as DNA: TGCGCCAGCAGCCAAACAGGGTCTAATGAAAAACTGTTTTTT. It encodes CASSQTGSNEKLFF.

Only a few counts were recorded for this clonotype. The chain carries TRBV9 and TRBJ1-1; weak D call: TRBD1 (5 bases). This CDR3 spans 12 amino acids. Per germline, CDR1 SGDLS and CDR2 YYNGEE. Deletions cut 0 bases from V and 10 bases from J, with 10 bases between. The CDR3 here is CASSVGWGVAFF. CDR3 DNA sequence: TGTGCCAGCAGCGTAGGGTGGGGGGTAGCTTTCTTT.

The V gene is TRBV7-8, the J gene TRBJ1-3; D unclear. The ends were cut back, 5 bases at V and 0 bases at J, with 17 bases in the middle. The CDR3 contains 17 residues. CDR1 SGHVS and CDR2 FQNEAQ come from the germline V gene. CDR3 bases: TGTGCCAGCAGCACACCGCTTCCACGGGTCTCTGGAAACACCATATATTTT. It translates to CASSTPLPRVSGNTIYF.

The rearrangement uses TRBV3-1 and TRBJ2-1, with TRBD2 matching over 10 bases. Germline V CDR1 and CDR2: LGHDT, YNNKEL (reference sequence). The V gene end was trimmed by 5 bases and the J gene end by 4 bases; junction bases not matched to a gene: 11. The CDR3 spans 17 residues. In nucleotides, the CDR3 is TGTGCCAGCAGCAGAAGGACTAGCGGTCTGAGGTACAATGAGCAGTTCTTC. This codes for CASSRRTSGLRYNEQFF.

This clonotype was observed many times. The chain joins TRBV7-6 to TRBJ2-1, with D hard to call. V was cut by 4 bases and J by 6 bases, with 13 bases left in between. This CDR3 is 14 amino acids long. Germline V gene sequence: CDR1 SGHVS, CDR2 FNYEAQ. CDR3 residues: CASSSLDRSNEQFF. The CDR3 DNA reads as TGTGCCAGCAGCTCCCTCGATAGGAGCAATGAGCAGTTCTTC.